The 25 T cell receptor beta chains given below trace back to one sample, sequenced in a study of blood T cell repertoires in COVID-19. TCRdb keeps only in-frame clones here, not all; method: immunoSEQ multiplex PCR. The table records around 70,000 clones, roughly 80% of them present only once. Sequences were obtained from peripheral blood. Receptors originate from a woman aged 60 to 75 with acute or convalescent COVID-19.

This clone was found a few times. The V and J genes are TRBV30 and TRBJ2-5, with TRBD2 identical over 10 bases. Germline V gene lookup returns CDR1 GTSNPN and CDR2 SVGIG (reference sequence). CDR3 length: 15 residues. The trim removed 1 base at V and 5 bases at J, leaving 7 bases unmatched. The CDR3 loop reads CAWSGSGGAWETQYF. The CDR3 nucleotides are TGTGCCTGGAGTGGGAGCGGGGGGGCTTGGGAGACCCAGTACTTC.

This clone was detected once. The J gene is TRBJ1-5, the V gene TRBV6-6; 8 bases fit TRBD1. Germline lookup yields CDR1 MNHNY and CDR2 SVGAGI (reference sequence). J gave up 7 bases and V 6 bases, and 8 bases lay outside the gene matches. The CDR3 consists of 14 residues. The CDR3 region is CASSRQGSPQPQHF. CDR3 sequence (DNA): TGTGCCAGCAGCAGACAGGGGAGTCCCCAGCCCCAGCATTTT.

This CDR3 is CSARREGTQYF. The DNA for the CDR3 is TGCAGTGCTAGAAGGGAGGGTACGCAGTATTTT. The chain has TRBV20-1 and TRBJ2-3; 7 nucleotides align to TRBD2. This CDR3 spans 11 amino acids. In germline, CDR1 is DFQATT, CDR2 SNEGSKA (reference sequence). Trimming removed 2 bases from V and 8 bases from J; junction bases left unmatched: 1.

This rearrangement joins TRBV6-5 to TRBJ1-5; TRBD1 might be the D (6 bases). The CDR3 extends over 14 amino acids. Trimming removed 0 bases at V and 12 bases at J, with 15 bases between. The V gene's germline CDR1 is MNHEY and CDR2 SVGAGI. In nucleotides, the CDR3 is TGTGCCAGCAGTTACTCCCGGGGGGCGTTAGTCCAGCATTTT. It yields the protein CASSYSRGALVQHF.

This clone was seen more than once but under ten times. DNA for the CDR3: TGTGCCAGTAGTAATTCAGGGATCGCGACACCCCTCCACTTT. The encoded protein is CASSNSGIATPLHF. V and J are TRBV19 and TRBJ1-6; a weak D match, TRBD1 (5 bases). CDR1 is LNHDA, CDR2 SQIVND, per germline (reference sequence). The CDR3 runs 14 residues. The germline V and J ends were trimmed by 4 bases and 11 bases, with 15 bases remaining between them. The variable domain in full, with the rest retrieved from reference TRBV19 and TRBJ1-6, is DGGITQSPKYLFRKEGQNVTLSCEQNLNHDAMYWYRQDPGQGLRLIYYSQIVNDFQKGDIAEGYSVSREKKESFPLTVTSAQKNPTAFYLCASSNSGIATPLHFGNGTRLTVT.

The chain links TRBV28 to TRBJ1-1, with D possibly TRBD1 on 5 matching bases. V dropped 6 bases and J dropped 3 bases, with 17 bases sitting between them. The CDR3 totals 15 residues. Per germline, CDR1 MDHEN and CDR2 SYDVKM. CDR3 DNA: TGTGCCAGCAGACCGGGGGGATCGCGGGACACTGAAGCTTTCTTT. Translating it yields CASRPGGSRDTEAFF.

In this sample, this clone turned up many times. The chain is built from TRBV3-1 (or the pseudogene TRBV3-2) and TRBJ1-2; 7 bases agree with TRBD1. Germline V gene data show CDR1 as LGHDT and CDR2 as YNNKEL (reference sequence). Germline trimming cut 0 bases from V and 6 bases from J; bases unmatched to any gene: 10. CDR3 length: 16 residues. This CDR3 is CASSQEYLRDSDGYTF. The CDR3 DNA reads TGTGCCAGCAGCCAAGAGTACCTCCGGGACAGCGATGGCTACACCTTC.

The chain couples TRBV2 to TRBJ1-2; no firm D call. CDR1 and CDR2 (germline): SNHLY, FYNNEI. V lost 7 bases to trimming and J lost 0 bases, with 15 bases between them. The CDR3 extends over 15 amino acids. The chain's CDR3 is CASTPRVNSNYGYTF. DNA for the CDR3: TGTGCCAGCACCCCCCGGGTGAACTCTAACTATGGCTACACCTTC. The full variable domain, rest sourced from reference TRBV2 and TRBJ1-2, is EPEVTQTPSHQVTQMGQEVILRCVPISNHLYFYWYRQILGQKVEFLVSFYNNEISEKSEIFDDQFSVERPDGSNFTLKIRSTKLEDSAMYFCASTPRVNSNYGYTFGSGTRLTVV.

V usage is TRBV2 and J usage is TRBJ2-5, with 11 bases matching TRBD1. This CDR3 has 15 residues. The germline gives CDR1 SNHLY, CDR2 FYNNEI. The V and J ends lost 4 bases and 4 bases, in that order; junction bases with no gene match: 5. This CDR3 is CASSGTGGFSETQYF. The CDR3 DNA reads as TGTGCCAGCAGTGGGACAGGGGGCTTTTCAGAGACCCAGTACTTC.

The CDR3 is CASSLDVMGPDGYTF. Here the CDR3 DNA reads TGCGCCAGCAGCTTGGATGTTATGGGGCCGGATGGCTACACCTTC. This rearrangement joins TRBV5-1 to TRBJ1-2, with D perhaps TRBD1 (5 bases). The CDR3 extends over 15 amino acids. CDR1 is SGHRS and CDR2 is YFSETQ in the germline V gene. V was cut by 0 bases and J by 6 bases, with 15 bases left in between.

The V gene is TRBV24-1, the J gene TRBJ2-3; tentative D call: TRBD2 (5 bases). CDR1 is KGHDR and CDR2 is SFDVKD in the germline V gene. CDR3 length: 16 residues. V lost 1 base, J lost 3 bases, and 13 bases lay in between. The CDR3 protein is CATSDLVRGRTDTQYF. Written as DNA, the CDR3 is TGTGCCACCAGTGATTTAGTCCGGGGAAGGACAGATACGCAGTATTTT.

In DNA, the CDR3 is TGTGCCAGCAGCATCAGGGGGACGTCGAACACCGGGGAGCTGTTTTTT. Its translation: CASSIRGTSNTGELFF. The J gene is TRBJ2-2, the V gene TRBV28; 7 bases agree with TRBD1. CDR3 size: 16 residues. Losses at the gene ends were 6 bases for V and 0 bases for J; bases not matched to a gene: 7. CDR1 and CDR2 from the germline V gene are MDHEN and SYDVKM.

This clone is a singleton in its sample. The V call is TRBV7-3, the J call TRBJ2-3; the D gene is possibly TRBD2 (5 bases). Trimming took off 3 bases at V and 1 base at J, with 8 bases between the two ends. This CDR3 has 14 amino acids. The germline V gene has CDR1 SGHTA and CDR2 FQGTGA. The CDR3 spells CASSLSGRTDTQYF. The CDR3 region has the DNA TGTGCCAGCAGCTTGAGCGGACGCACAGATACGCAGTATTTT.

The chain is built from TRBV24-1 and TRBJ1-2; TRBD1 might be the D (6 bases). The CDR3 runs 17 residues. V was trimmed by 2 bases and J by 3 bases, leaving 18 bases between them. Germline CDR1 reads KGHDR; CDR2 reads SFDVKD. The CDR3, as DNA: TGTGCCACCAGTGATTCGACAGAGGGGGTAGGAGACTATGGCTACACCTTC. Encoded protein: CATSDSTEGVGDYGYTF.

The CDR3 loop is CASGKDITTNEKLFF. The DNA for the CDR3 is TGTGCTAGTGGAAAGGACATTACAACTAATGAAAAACTGTTTTTT. The chain employs TRBV12-5 and TRBJ1-4, with D possibly being TRBD1 (5 bases). There are 15 residues in the CDR3. Germline lookup yields CDR1 LGHNT and CDR2 FRNRAP. V shed 6 bases and J shed 0 bases, with 11 bases lying between them.

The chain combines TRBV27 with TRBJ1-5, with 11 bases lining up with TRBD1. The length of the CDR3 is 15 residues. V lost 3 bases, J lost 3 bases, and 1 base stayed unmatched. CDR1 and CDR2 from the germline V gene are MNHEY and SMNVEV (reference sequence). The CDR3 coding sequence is TGTGCCAGCAGTTTGGACAGGGGGCCCAATCAGCCCCAGCATTTT. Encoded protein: CASSLDRGPNQPQHF.

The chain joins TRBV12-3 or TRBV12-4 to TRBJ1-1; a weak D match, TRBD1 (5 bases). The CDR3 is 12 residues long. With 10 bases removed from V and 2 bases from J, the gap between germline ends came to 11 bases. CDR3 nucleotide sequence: TGTGCCACCCTTACAGGTAACACTGAAGCTTTCTTT. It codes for CATLTGNTEAFF.

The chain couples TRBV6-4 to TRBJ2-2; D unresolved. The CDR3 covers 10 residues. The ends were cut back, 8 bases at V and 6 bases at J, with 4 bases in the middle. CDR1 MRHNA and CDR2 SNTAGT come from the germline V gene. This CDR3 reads CASRAGELFF. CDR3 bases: TGTGCCAGCCGAGCCGGGGAGCTGTTTTTT.

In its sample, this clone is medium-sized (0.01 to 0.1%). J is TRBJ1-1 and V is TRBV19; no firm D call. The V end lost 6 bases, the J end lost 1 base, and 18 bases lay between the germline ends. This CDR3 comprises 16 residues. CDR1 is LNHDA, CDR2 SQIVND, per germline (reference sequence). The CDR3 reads CASSPFWLGSNTEAFF. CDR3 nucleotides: TGTGCCAGTAGCCCTTTTTGGTTGGGCTCGAACACTGAAGCTTTCTTT.

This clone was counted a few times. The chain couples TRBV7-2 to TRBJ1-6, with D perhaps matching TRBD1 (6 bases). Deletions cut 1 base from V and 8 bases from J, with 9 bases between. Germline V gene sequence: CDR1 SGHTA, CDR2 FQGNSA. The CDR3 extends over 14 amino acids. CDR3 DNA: TGTGCCAGCAGCTTAGGGGACACTTATTCACCCCTCCACTTT. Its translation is CASSLGDTYSPLHF.

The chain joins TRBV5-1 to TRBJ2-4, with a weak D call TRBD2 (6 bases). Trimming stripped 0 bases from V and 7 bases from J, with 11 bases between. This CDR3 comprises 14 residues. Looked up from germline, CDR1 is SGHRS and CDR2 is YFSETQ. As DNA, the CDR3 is TGCGCCAGCAGCTTGGGGAGGGGTGGTAACATTCAGTACTTC. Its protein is CASSLGRGGNIQYF.

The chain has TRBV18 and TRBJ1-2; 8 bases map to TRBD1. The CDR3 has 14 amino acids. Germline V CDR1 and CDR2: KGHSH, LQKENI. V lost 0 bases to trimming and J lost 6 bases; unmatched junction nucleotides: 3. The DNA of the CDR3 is TGTGCCAGCTCACCACCTCAGGGGGCTCATGGCTACACCTTC. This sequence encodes CASSPPQGAHGYTF. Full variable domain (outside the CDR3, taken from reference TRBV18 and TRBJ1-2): NAGVMQNPRHLVRRRGQEARLRCSPMKGHSHVYWYRQLPEEGLKFMVYLQKENIIDESGMPKERFSAEFPKEGPSILRIQQVVRGDSAAYFCASSPPQGAHGYTFGSGTRLTVV.

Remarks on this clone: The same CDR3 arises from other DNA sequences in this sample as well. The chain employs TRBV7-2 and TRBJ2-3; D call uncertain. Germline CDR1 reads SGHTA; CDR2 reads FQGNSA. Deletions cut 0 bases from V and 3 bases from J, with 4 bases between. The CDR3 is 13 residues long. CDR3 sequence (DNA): TGTGCCAGCAGCTTAGCCAGTACAGATACGCAGTATTTT. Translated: CASSLASTDTQYF.

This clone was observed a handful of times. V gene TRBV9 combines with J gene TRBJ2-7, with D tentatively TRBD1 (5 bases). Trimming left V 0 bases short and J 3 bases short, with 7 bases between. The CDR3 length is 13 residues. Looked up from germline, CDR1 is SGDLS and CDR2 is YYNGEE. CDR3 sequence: CASSVDQGYEQYF. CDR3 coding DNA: TGTGCCAGCAGCGTAGATCAGGGCTACGAGCAGTACTTC.

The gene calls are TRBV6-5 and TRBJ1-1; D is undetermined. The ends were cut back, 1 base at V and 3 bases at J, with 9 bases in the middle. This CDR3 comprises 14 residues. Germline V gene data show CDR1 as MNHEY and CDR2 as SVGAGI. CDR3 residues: CASSYFLEDTEAFF. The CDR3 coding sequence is TGTGCCAGCAGTTACTTCTTGGAGGACACTGAAGCTTTCTTT.